These 25 T cell receptor beta chains originate from one sample sequenced in a study of T cells of healthy individuals. TCRdb called the 5' RACE reads again in MiXCR, with one record for every CDR3 protein. In the table there are about 53,000 distinct CDR3 sequences, about 14% of which are singletons. These receptors were obtained from a human donor in good health.

This clonotype was recorded at least ten times. The V gene is TRBV5-1, the J gene TRBJ1-5; D unresolved. Trimming pared 0 bases from V and 1 base from J, leaving 11 bases between. CDR1 is SGHRS, CDR2 YFSETQ, per germline. CDR3 length: 16 residues. The CDR3 bases are TGCGCCAGCAGCTTGGACGGGGTGGACAGCAATCAGCCCCAGCATTTT. Translated: CASSLDGVDSNQPQHF.

The rearrangement uses TRBV5-1 and TRBJ2-6; TRBD2 is a possible D gene (6 bases). Germline-derived CDR1 and CDR2 are SGHRS and YFSETQ. CDR3 length: 13 residues. Between the trimmed V and J ends, which lost 7 bases and 1 base, there was a span of 6 bases. The CDR3 here is CASGGSGANVLTF. As DNA, the CDR3 is TGCGCCAGCGGGGGGTCTGGGGCCAACGTCCTGACTTTC.

At least ten counts were recorded for this clonotype. CDR3 in DNA: TGTGCCAGCAGCGTAGCTCTATCGAGCGGGTCTCTCCACGAGCAGTACTTC. Encoded protein: CASSVALSSGSLHEQYF. This chain joins TRBV9 and TRBJ2-7; D may be TRBD2 (6 bases). The germline V and J ends were trimmed by 0 bases and 5 bases, with 21 bases remaining between them. Germline V gene sequence: CDR1 SGDLS, CDR2 YYNGEE. The CDR3 runs 17 residues. The full variable domain, completed using reference TRBV9 and TRBJ2-7, is DSGVTQTPKHLITATGQRVTLRCSPRSGDLSVYWYQQSLDQGLQFLIQYYNGEERAKGNILERFSAQQFPDLHSELNLSSLELGDSALYFCASSVALSSGSLHEQYFGPGTRLTVT.

This clonotype was counted between two and nine times. The chain couples TRBV20-1 to TRBJ1-2, with TRBD1 as a possible D gene (6 bases). Trimming removed 2 bases from V and 7 bases from J, with 17 bases in between. Germline lookup yields CDR1 DFQATT and CDR2 SNEGSKA (reference sequence). The CDR3 contains 14 residues. CDR3 sequence: CSARKDSSLSGYTF. The CDR3 DNA sequence: TGCAGTGCTAGAAAGGACAGTTCCCTATCTGGCTACACCTTC.

This clonotype was seen only a few times. The rearrangement uses TRBV4-3 and TRBJ2-5; D is uncertain. Germline values: CDR1 LGHNA, CDR2 YSLEER. The CDR3 spans 12 residues. With 3 bases removed from V and 2 bases from J, the gap between germline ends came to 4 bases. The CDR3 loop reads CASSHGQETQYF. CDR3 bases: TGCGCCAGCAGCCATGGTCAAGAGACCCAGTACTTC.

This clonotype was found many times. The CDR3 sequence is CASSQGTLGNQPQHF. The CDR3 nucleotides are TGTGCCAGCAGCCAGGGGACATTGGGCAATCAGCCCCAGCATTTT. The rearrangement uses TRBV9 and TRBJ1-5; TRBD1 is a possible D gene (6 bases). CDR1 is SGDLS, CDR2 YYNGEE, per germline. The CDR3 contains 15 residues. Trimming pared 4 bases from V and 2 bases from J, leaving 13 bases between. The full variable domain, in which reference TRBV9 and TRBJ1-5 provide the parts outside the CDR3, is DSGVTQTPKHLITATGQRVTLRCSPRSGDLSVYWYQQSLDQGLQFLIQYYNGEERAKGNILERFSAQQFPDLHSELNLSSLELGDSALYFCASSQGTLGNQPQHFGDGTRLSIL.

This clonotype came up a few times. This sequence joins TRBV6-6 and TRBJ1-1, with D uncertain. V shed 5 bases and J shed 5 bases, with 18 bases lying between them. Germline V gene sequence: CDR1 MNHNY, CDR2 SVGAGI (reference sequence). The CDR3 has 15 amino acids. The CDR3 sequence is CASSPRAGGSTEAFF. CDR3 DNA: TGTGCCAGCAGTCCGAGGGCAGGAGGGTCAACTGAAGCTTTCTTT.

The chain joins TRBV5-1 to TRBJ2-2; possible D gene TRBD2, 6 bases. With 0 bases removed from V and 6 bases from J, the gap between germline ends came to 9 bases. Germline lookup yields CDR1 SGHRS and CDR2 YFSETQ. This CDR3 has 14 amino acids. CDR3: CASSLVGGAGELFF. In DNA form, the CDR3 reads TGCGCCAGCAGCTTGGTCGGGGGAGCCGGGGAGCTGTTTTTT.

This clonotype has just a few counts. This chain joins TRBV20-1 and TRBJ2-1; TRBD2 matches at 13 bases. There are 13 residues in the CDR3. Germline trimming cut 5 bases from V and 10 bases from J; bases unmatched to any gene: 5. The germline gives CDR1 DFQATT, CDR2 SNEGSKA (reference sequence). Here the CDR3 reads CSAGTSGNREQFF. The CDR3 nucleotides read TGCAGTGCTGGGACTAGCGGGAATCGGGAGCAGTTCTTC.

This clonotype was counted many times. Sequence at one end of the junction differs from germline and may be a read error. V and J are TRBV12-3 or TRBV12-4 and TRBJ2-3; 11 bases line up with TRBD2. The CDR3 runs to 17 residues. The CDR3, as DNA: TGTGCCAGCAGCTTAGGCCTAGCGGGGGGTTCCACAGATACGCAGTATTTT. Translating it yields CASSLGLAGGSTDTQYF.

This chain links TRBV15 with TRBJ1-5; D gene uncertain. The ends were cut back, 1 base at V and 3 bases at J, with 7 bases in the middle. This CDR3 is built from 14 residues. CDR1 is LNHNV and CDR2 is YYDKDF in the germline V gene (reference sequence). Here the CDR3 DNA reads TGTGCCACCAGCAGAGCCAGAAACAATCAGCCCCAGCATTTT. Amino acids: CATSRARNNQPQHF.

The chain recombines TRBV6-2 or TRBV6-3 with TRBJ1-1, with D perhaps matching TRBD1 (5 bases). CDR1 and CDR2 from the germline V gene are MNHEY and SVGEGT. V was clipped by 2 bases and J by 4 bases, with 11 bases between them. This CDR3 contains 14 residues. This CDR3 is CASSYEGPLTEAFF. Written as DNA, the CDR3 is TGTGCCAGCAGTTACGAGGGGCCTCTCACTGAAGCTTTCTTT.

The table lists this clonotype with a few counts. J is TRBJ2-1 and V is TRBV6-4; D call uncertain. This CDR3 spans 13 amino acids. CDR1 and CDR2 from the germline V gene are MRHNA and SNTAGT. V lost 3 bases and J 7 bases, leaving 10 bases between the germline ends. The CDR3 DNA reads as TGTGCCAGCAGTGAAAAAGCGACTAATGAGCAGTTCTTC. Translating gives CASSEKATNEQFF.

This clonotype was counted only a few times. The chain links TRBV9 to TRBJ2-3; TRBD2 matches 7 bases. Germline trimming cut 0 bases from V and 4 bases from J; bases unmatched to any gene: 5. Germline V gene lookup returns CDR1 SGDLS and CDR2 YYNGEE. The CDR3 is 15 amino acids. The CDR3 spells CASSVGGREADTQYF. CDR3 DNA sequence: TGTGCCAGCAGCGTAGGAGGGAGGGAGGCAGATACGCAGTATTTT.

This clonotype has a handful of counts. This CDR3 is CAISEKGEGTHEQYF. The DNA for the CDR3 is TGTGCCATCAGTGAAAAGGGAGAGGGAACCCACGAGCAGTACTTC. The J gene is TRBJ2-7, the V gene TRBV10-3, with a tentative D call TRBD2 (5 bases). Trimming left V 3 bases short and J 5 bases short, with 17 bases between. The CDR3 has 15 residues. The germline V gene has CDR1 ENHRY and CDR2 SYGVKD.

The rearrangement joins TRBV14 to TRBJ1-3; D uncertain. Trimming removed 4 bases at V and 2 bases at J, with 15 bases between. The CDR3 contains 16 residues. Germline-derived CDR1 and CDR2 are SGHDN and FVKESK. This chain's CDR3 is CASSLWADNTGNTIYF. The DNA of the CDR3 is TGTGCCAGCAGCCTATGGGCAGACAACACTGGAAACACCATATATTTT.

This clonotype has a count of ten or more. V gene TRBV10-3 combines with J gene TRBJ2-7, with D unresolved. CDR1 is ENHRY, CDR2 SYGVKD, per germline. V was pared by 3 bases and J by 0 bases, with 6 bases between. The CDR3 totals 13 residues. Here the CDR3 reads CAISDSSSYEQYF. The CDR3 DNA reads as TGTGCCATCAGTGACAGCTCCTCCTACGAGCAGTACTTC.

This clonotype was seen more than once but under ten times. V gene TRBV5-1 combines with J gene TRBJ1-1; TRBD1 matches 7 bases. CDR1 and CDR2 (germline): SGHRS, YFSETQ. V was pared by 1 base and J by 0 bases, with 6 bases of the junction left unmatched. CDR3 size: 16 residues. CDR3 coding DNA: TGCGCCAGCAGCTTGTCCCGGGACAGTCTGAACACTGAAGCTTTCTTT. Its protein is CASSLSRDSLNTEAFF.

This clonotype was detected many times. The genes are TRBV9 and TRBJ2-3; 11 bases agree with TRBD2. V lost 3 bases, J lost 1 base, and 7 bases stayed unmatched. The germline gives CDR1 SGDLS, CDR2 YYNGEE. The CDR3 has 17 amino acids. In DNA form, the CDR3 reads TGTGCCAGCAGCGAGTCACTAGCGGGGGCCGGCACAGATACGCAGTATTTT. The encoded protein is CASSESLAGAGTDTQYF.

This clonotype was observed at least ten times. This chain uses TRBV11-2 with TRBJ1-1; tentative D call: TRBD1 (5 bases). Deletions cut 3 bases from V and 2 bases from J, with 7 bases between. The CDR3 totals 13 residues. Germline V gene sequence: CDR1 SGHAT, CDR2 FQNNGV. The CDR3 loop reads CASSFQGNTEAFF. In DNA, the CDR3 is TGTGCCAGCAGCTTTCAGGGTAACACTGAAGCTTTCTTT.

This clonotype was observed a handful of times. The genes are TRBV7-2 and TRBJ1-1; possible D gene TRBD1, 5 bases. Per germline, CDR1 SGHTA and CDR2 FQGNSA. Trimming shortened V by 1 base and J by 1 base, and 7 bases separated the two germline ends. The CDR3 is 14 amino acids. Here the CDR3 reads CASSLGGPNTEAFF. The CDR3 DNA reads TGTGCCAGCAGCTTAGGGGGACCGAACACTGAAGCTTTCTTT.

The sample holds many counts of this clonotype. The rearrangement uses TRBV7-2 and TRBJ2-5; D not certain. V lost 0 bases, J lost 2 bases, and 7 bases lay in between. There are 14 residues in the CDR3. CDR1 is SGHTA and CDR2 is FQGNSA in the germline V gene. The CDR3 protein is CASSLAASQETQYF. The CDR3 DNA reads as TGTGCCAGCAGCTTAGCGGCGTCTCAAGAGACCCAGTACTTC.

This clonotype was seen at least ten times. The rearrangement links TRBV20-1 to TRBJ2-7; D gene uncertain. V lost 0 bases and J lost 3, with 15 bases in between. Per germline, CDR1 DFQATT and CDR2 SNEGSKA (reference sequence). CDR3 size: 15 residues. The CDR3 DNA follows: TGCAGTGCTAGAGAAGAGTACAGTGAGTACTACGAGCAGTACTTC. Its translation is CSAREEYSEYYEQYF.

The chain employs TRBV7-7 and TRBJ2-7; D perhaps matches TRBD2 (6 bases). Germline V gives CDR1 SSHAT, CDR2 FNYEAQ (reference sequence). The CDR3 loop spans 13 amino acids. The V end lost 5 bases, the J end lost 7 bases, and 15 bases lay between the germline ends. This chain's CDR3 is CASSRDPGGEQYF. DNA for the CDR3: TGTGCCAGCAGCCGAGACCCCGGGGGAGAGCAGTACTTC.

This clonotype was seen a handful of times. At one of its ends the junction is not consistent with the germline gene, which may arise from a read error. The chain uses TRBV7-9 and TRBJ2-1; D is uncertain. CDR1 SEHNR and CDR2 FQNEAQ come from the germline V gene (reference sequence). The CDR3 spans 12 residues. The CDR3 region is CASSPPDHVRLF. The CDR3, as DNA: TGTGCCAGCAGCCCCCCTGACCATGTTCGGCTCTTC.